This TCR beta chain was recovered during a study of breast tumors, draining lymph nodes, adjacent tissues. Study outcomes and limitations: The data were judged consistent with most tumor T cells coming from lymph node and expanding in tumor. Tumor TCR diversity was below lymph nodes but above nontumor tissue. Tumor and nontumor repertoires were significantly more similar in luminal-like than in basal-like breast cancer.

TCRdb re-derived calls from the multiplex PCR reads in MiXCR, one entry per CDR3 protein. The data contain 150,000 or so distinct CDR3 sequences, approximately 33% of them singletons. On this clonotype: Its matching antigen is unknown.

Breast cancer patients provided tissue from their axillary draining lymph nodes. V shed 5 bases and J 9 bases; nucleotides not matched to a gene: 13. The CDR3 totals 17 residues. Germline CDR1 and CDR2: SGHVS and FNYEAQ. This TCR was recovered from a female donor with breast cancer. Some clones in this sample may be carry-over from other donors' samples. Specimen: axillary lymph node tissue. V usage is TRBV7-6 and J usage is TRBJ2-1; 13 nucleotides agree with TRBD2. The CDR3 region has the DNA TGTGCCAGCAGCCGCAGTGAGACTAGCGGGGGGTGGGGTGAGCAGTTCTTC. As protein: CASSRSETSGGWGEQFF.